This T cell receptor (beta chain) derives from a study of blood T cell repertoires in COVID-19. Whole-study context: Samples representing acute and convalescent COVID-19 were sourced from the United States, Italy and Spain.

This CDR3 region has 15 residues. Germline V CDR1 and CDR2: SEHNR, FQNEAQ (reference sequence). V was cut by 4 bases and J by 1 base, with 13 bases left in between. Sequencing used immunoSEQ multiplex PCR; TCRdb keeps in-frame clones, though not all of them. The sample lists under 200,000 clones; 83% were seen once. This clone was counted a few times. This chain connects TRBV7-9 to TRBJ1-2; D possibly corresponds to TRBD1 (6 bases). The sequence came from a human donor in a cohort sampled during active COVID-19. The specimen sequenced was peripheral blood. In nucleotides, the CDR3 is TGTGCCAGCAGCTCCCGAGGACAGTTTAACTATGGCTACACCTTC. This sequence encodes CASSSRGQFNYGYTF. The whole variable domain, remainder taken from reference TRBV7-9 and TRBJ1-2, is DTGVSQNPRHKITKRGQNVTFRCDPISEHNRLYWYRQTLGQGPEFLTYFQNEAQLEKSRLLSDRFSAERPKGSFSTLEIQRTEQGDSAMYLCASSSRGQFNYGYTFGSGTRLTVV.